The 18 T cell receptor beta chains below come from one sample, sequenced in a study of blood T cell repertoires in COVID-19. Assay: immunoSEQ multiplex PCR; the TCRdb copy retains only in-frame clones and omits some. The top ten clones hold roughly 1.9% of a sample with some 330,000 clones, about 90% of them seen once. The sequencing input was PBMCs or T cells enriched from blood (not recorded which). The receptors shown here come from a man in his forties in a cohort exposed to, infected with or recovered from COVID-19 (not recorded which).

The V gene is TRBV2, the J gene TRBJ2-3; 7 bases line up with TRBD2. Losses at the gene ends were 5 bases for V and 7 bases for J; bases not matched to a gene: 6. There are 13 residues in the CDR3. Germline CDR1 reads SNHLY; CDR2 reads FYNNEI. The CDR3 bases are TGTGCCAGCAGTTCTATAGCGGGCAATACGCAGTATTTT. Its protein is CASSSIAGNTQYF.

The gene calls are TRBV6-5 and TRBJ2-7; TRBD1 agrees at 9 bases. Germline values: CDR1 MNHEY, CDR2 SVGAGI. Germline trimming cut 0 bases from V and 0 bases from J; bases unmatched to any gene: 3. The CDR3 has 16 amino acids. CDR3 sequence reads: CASSYSTGGASYEQYF. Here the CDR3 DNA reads TGTGCCAGCAGTTACTCGACAGGGGGTGCCTCCTACGAGCAGTACTTC.

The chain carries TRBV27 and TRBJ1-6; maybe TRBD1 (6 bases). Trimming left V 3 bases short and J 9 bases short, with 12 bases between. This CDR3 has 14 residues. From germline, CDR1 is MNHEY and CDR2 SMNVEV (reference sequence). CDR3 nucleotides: TGTGCCAGCAGTTTCTTGCGACAGGCTTCACCCCTCCACTTT. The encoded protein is CASSFLRQASPLHF.

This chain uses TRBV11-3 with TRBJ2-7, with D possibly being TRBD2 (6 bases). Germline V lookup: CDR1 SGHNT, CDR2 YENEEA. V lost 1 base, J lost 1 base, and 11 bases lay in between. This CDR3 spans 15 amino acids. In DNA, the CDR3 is TGTGCCAGCAGCTTAGGAGCGGGTTCTTCCTACGAGCAGTACTTC. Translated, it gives CASSLGAGSSYEQYF. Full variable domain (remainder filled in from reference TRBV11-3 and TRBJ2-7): EAGVVQSPRYKIIEKKQPVAFWCNPISGHNTLYWYLQNLGQGPELLIRYENEEAVDDSQLPKDRFSAERLKGVDSTLKIQPAELGDSAVYLCASSLGAGSSYEQYFGPGTRLTVT.

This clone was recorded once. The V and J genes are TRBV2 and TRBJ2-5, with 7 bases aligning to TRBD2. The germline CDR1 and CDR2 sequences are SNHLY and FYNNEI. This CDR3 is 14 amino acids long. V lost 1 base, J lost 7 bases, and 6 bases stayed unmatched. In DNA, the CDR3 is TGTGCCAGCAGTGAAGGGGGAGGGAAAGTGACCCAGTACTTC. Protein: CASSEGGGKVTQYF.

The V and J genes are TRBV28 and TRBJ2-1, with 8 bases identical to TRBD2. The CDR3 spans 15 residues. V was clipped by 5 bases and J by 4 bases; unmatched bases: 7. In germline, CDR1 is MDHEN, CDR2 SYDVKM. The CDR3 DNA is TGTGCCAGCAGTCCCGAGGAGCGGGAGTACAATGAGCAGTTCTTC. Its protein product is CASSPEEREYNEQFF.

CDR3 bases: TGCAGCGTTGGGGAGGAGGGGGCGCGTCGAGAGCAGTACTTC. This encodes CSVGEEGARREQYF. The V and J genes are TRBV29-1 and TRBJ2-7; possible D gene TRBD1, 7 bases. The CDR3 is 14 residues long. Trimming cost V 4 bases and J 7 bases, with 20 bases left between them. Germline V gene sequence: CDR1 SQVTM, CDR2 ANQGSEA.

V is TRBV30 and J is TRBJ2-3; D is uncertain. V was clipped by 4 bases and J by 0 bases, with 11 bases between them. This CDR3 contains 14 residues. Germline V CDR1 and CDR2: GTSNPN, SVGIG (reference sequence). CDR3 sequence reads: CAWIGGPSTDTQYF. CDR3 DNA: TGTGCCTGGATTGGCGGCCCTAGCACAGATACGCAGTATTTT. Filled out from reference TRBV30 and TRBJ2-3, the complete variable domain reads SQTIHQWPATLVQPVGSPLSLECTVEGTSNPNLYWYRQAAGRGLQLLFYSVGIGQISSEVPQNLSASRPQDRQFILSSKKLLLSDSGFYLCAWIGGPSTDTQYFGPGTRLTVL.

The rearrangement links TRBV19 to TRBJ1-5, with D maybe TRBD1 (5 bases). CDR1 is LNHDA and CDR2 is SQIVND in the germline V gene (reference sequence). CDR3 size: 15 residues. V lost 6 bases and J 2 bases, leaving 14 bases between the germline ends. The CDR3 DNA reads TGTGCCAGTAGCCTTTGGGGACTCGGCAATCAGCCCCAGCATTTT. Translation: CASSLWGLGNQPQHF.

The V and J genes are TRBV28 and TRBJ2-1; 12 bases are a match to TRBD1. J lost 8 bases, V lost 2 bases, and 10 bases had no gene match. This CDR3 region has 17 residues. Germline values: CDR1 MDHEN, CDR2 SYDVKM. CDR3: CASSLPRDRGRNYEQFF. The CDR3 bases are TGTGCCAGCAGTTTACCCCGGGACAGGGGGCGCAACTATGAGCAGTTCTTC.

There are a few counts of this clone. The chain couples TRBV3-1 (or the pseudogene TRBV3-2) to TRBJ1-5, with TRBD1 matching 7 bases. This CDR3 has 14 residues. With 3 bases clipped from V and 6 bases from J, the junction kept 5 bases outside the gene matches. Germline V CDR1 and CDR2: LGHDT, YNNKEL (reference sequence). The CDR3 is CASSHRQGGQPQHF. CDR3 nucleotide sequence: TGTGCCAGCAGCCACCGACAGGGTGGTCAGCCCCAGCATTTT.

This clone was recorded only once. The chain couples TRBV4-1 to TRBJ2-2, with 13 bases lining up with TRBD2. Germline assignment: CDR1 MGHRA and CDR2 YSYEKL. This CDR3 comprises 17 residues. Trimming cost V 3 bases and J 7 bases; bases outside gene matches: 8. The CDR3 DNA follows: TGCGCCAGCAGCCAGGCCGGGACTAGCGGGAACGTCGGGGAGCTGTTTTTT. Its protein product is CASSQAGTSGNVGELFF.

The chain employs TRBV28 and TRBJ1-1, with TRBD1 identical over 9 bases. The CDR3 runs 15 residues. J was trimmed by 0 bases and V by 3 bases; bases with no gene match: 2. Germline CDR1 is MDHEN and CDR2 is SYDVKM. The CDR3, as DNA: TGTGCCAGCAGTTTCGGGACAGGGATGAACACTGAAGCTTTCTTT. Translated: CASSFGTGMNTEAFF.

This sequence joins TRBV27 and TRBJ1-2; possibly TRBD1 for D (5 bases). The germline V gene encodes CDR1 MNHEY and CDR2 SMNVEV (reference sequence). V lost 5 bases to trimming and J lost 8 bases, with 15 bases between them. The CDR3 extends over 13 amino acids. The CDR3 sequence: CASSPGTPQGYTF. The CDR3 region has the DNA TGTGCCAGCAGTCCTGGGACTCCGCAGGGCTACACCTTC.

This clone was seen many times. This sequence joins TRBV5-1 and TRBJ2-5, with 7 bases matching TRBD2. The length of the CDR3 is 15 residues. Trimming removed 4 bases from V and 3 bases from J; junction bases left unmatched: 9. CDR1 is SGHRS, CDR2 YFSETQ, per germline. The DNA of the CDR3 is TGCGCCAGCAGCCTGACTTCTAGCGGTAAAGAGACCCAGTACTTC. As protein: CASSLTSSGKETQYF.

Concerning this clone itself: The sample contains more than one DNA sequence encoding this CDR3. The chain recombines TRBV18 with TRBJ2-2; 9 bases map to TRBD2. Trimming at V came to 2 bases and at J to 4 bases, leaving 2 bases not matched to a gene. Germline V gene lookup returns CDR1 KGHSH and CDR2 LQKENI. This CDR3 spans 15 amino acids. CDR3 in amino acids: CASSPAGGGTGELFF. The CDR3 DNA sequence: TGTGCCAGCTCACCAGCGGGAGGGGGCACCGGGGAGCTGTTTTTT.

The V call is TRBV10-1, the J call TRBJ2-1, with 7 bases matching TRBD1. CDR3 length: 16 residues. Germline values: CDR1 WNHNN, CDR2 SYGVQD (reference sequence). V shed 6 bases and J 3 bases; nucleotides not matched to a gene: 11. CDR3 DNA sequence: TGCGCCAGCAGGCCAACAGGGGCCCTCCTCTACAATGAGCAGTTCTTC. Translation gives CASRPTGALLYNEQFF.

Here the CDR3 reads CASGLRGTPEKLFF. The CDR3 nucleotides read TGTGCTAGTGGTTTGCGCGGGACCCCTGAAAAACTGTTTTTT. The chain uses TRBV12-5 and TRBJ1-4, with D maybe TRBD1 (5 bases). This CDR3 comprises 14 residues. The V gene lost 2 bases and the J gene lost 7 bases, with 11 bases spanning the gap. Germline CDR1 is LGHNT and CDR2 is FRNRAP.